This T cell receptor (beta chain) is from a study of beta chain features in type 1 diabetes (dated by TCRdb to the late 2010s). Study-level background: No differences in mean age, gender distribution, total cell number or subset yield were found between patients and healthy donors. Across all samples, approximately 100 million sorted cells were examined, and cell number per subset correlated strongly with RNA yield. In the study, TCRB repertoires of sorted circulating CD4+ T cell subsets from recently diagnosed type 1 diabetes patients were compared with those of matched healthy donors. Regulatory and stem cell-like memory subsets were obtained from only 8 patients and roughly eight healthy donors, while naive and central memory subsets were obtained from all 30 or so donors. Summary of the overall study and its limitations: Shorter templates might have been favored by PCR, but patient and control samples were amplified and corrected together, so both groups would have been affected equally by any skew. Only small numbers of individuals were included in the HLA sub-analyses, which left unresolved whether HLA type had any influence on TCRB rearrangement. Because cDNA was sequenced instead of genomic DNA, activated cells with high expression could be over-represented, although the groups did not differ in activation or CD3 levels. Type 1 diabetes patients showed a moderate but significant shortening of TCRB CDR3 length in all four CD4+ subsets. The naive, central memory and regulatory TCRB repertoires appeared to resemble one another more closely among patients than among healthy donors. At VDJ recombination sites, patients with type 1 diabetes made fewer insertions and deleted more nucleotides, a pattern implying thymic rearrangement abnormalities.

Each donor gave one peripheral blood draw, averaging roughly 120 mL, which was collected into heparinised tubes. A BD FACSAria II was used to sort naive, central memory, regulatory and stem cell-like memory CD4+ T cells with a panel that included CD45RO, CCR7, CD25, CD127, CD95 and CD27. Purity was above 95% for every sorted population. PBMCs were separated immediately by Lymphoprep density gradient centrifugation and were stained directly, without being cultured. Samples were stained and sorted in pairs, with one healthy donor and one patient per experiment, so that batch effects were minimized. The entire amount of isolated RNA was reverse transcribed using the High Capacity cDNA Reverse Transcription Kit, so the sequenced TCRB transcripts were expressed ones. Deep immunoSEQ sequencing was performed on naive, central memory and regulatory T cell samples, with an average of about 4 million total reads per sample. After sorted cells were lysed in RLT buffer, RNA was extracted with DNase-treated RNeasy Micro or Mini kits, with the choice depending on cell number. Each cell subset was processed on its own to prevent cross-contamination, while patient and healthy donor samples were processed together. TCRB sequences were amplified from cDNA with the immunoSEQ multiplex PCR, producing 87-bp fragments spanning the CDR3 region. Amplicons were sequenced on the Illumina HiSeq platform. Concerning the study's data processing: PCR bias was computationally corrected using synthetic template baselines, reads within Hamming distance 2 were collapsed, and singletons that could not be merged were discarded. By aligning reads against IMGT, V, D and J genes, CDR3 length, and insertions or deletions at six rearrangement sites were assigned. Clonotype counts were normalized to sorted cell number within each subset before computing true diversity and Gini coefficients with the tcR R package. Repertoire sharing was quantified using the overlap coefficient calculated on TCRB nucleotide sequences. Out-of-frame TCRB sequences from naive cells were analyzed to stand in for the pre-selection repertoire. As stored in TCRdb, this immuneACCESS dataset retains in-frame rearrangements with V and J assigned. A fraction of the clones does not appear; measured against another copy, unresolved V genes explain less than half of the discrepancy, and the remainder lacks a known reason. V and J calls and clone size are given by that table; D and trimming were obtained from the DNA. The sample table records 860,000 or so clones; 15% to 20% of these occur just once. Of the sample, 0.023% is held by the ten largest clones.

Measured from the cysteine to the phenylalanine, the CDR3 is 17 residues long. Just CDR3 DNA is preserved here, 51 bases in frame from base 1. CDR1 and CDR2 (SGDLS, YYNGEE) derive from the germline V gene. The junction shows trimming of 3 bases on V and 1 base on J, and the gene matches do not reach 8 bases of it. This clone showed up just a few times. Its target antigen remains unknown. No qualities accompany the bases; no much larger clone lies one base away. Sequenced material: naive CD4+ T cells from blood. The cell subset or site label for this specimen denotes: true naive CD4+ T cells. The rearrangement joined TRBV9 to TRBJ2-3; 10 bases in the middle match TRBD1. The TCR comes from a woman younger than 35 in good health. The CDR3 protein is CASSAYAGTGGTDTQYF. The base sequence is TGTGCCAGCAGCGCGTACGCCGGGACAGGGGGCACAGATACGCAGTATTTT.